This record covers a single TCR beta chain. The antigen it recognizes is unknown. Base qualities were left out, and no much larger clone turns up one base away. The CDR3, cysteine through phenylalanine, is 16 amino acids long. Kept here is only the CDR3 DNA, which spans 48 bases and is read in frame from base 1. The V and J ends are trimmed by 8 bases and 0 bases, leaving 19 bases between them. The germline V gene encodes CDR1 MDHEN and CDR2 SYDVKM. The sample comes from a study of T cell responses to AZD1222 COVID-19 vaccine (dated by TCRdb to about 2021). Regarding the research as a whole: A total of 233 trial participants underwent TCR sequencing, of whom approximately 210 received two doses of AZD1222 and some 25 received two doses of the MenACWY control vaccine. Trial participants were enrolled by age into subgroups of 18-55, 56-69 and 70-plus years, and around 150, 29 and 61 TCR-sequenced participants, respectively, were included in these subgroups.

What the authors observed across the whole study: Only six AZD1222 recipients were SARS-CoV-2 seropositive at baseline, limiting conclusions about previously exposed vaccinees. In the small 56-69-year group, the increase in depth fell short of significance, most likely because of low power. Participants were mostly white British, with more females than males. The authors suggested clonal diversity may have been underestimated. Epitopes outside the regions mutated in the B.1.351 and B.1.1.7 variants were reportedly recognized by nearly half of the unique spike-specific TCRs. CD4 TCRs associated with the vaccine covered the entire spike protein, and the dominant responses were in regions 160-218 and 743-854. Because no day 14 peak-response samples were available, repertoires were characterized only after the peak T cell response. A significant rise in spike-specific TCR breadth and depth was observed after two AZD1222 doses relative to day 0 and relative to MenACWY recipients.

The CDR3 regions of human TCRbeta chains were analyzed by immunosequencing. On the study's bioinformatics: TCRs in the repertoires were compared against a reference library of SARS-CoV-2-specific TCRs that had been generated with the MIRA antigen-specificity platform. Breadth was defined as the fraction of unique TCRs that were SARS-CoV-2-associated, and depth was defined as the fraction of total T cells that were SARS-CoV-2-associated. Using the MIRA data, each spike-specific TCR was assigned both to the spike region to which the TCR was reactive and to a CD4 or CD8 class. Log10-transformed breadth and depth values were compared by one-way ANOVA with Sidak's multiple comparisons tests. TCRdb took over this immuneACCESS table, retaining in-frame rearrangements with V and J assigned. Such tables are incomplete; in checked studies, under half of the missing clones stem from an unresolved V gene, and the remainder is unexplained. V and J calls and clone size are given by that table; D and trimming were obtained from the DNA. This sample comprises under 200,000 clones, about 92% of them detected only once. Under 1.5% of the sample lies in the top ten.

This specimen's time point label, per the study, means: about 28 days (+/-7) after the second vaccine dose. AZD1222 recipients whose second dose came at about 4 weeks and those whose second dose came at about 12 weeks were combined into one group, since spike-specific TCR depth and breadth did not differ between the two schedules. Vaccinee samples came from UK trials COV001 and COV002, including a single-blind randomized controlled phase 2/3 trial of AZD1222 (ChAdOx1 nCoV-19) in healthy adults. For TCRbeta chain sequencing, PBMC samples from trial participants were taken at day 0 and at day 28 after the second dose.

The sequencing used peripheral blood, collected 28 days after the second AZD1222 dose. The chain joins TRBV28 to TRBJ1-1; TRBD1 is a possible D gene, resting on 5 matching bases. The sequence was obtained from an adult who received the AZD1222 COVID-19 vaccine. CDR3 sequence: CASRIGGAAMNTEAFF. The DNA is TGTGCCAGCCGCATAGGTGGGGCAGCTATGAACACTGAAGCTTTCTTT.